This T cell receptor beta chain was profiled in a study of cytomegalovirus exposure and HLA in healthy donors. This CDR3 has 17 amino acids. V dropped 0 bases and J dropped 2; count of bases not matched to a gene: 6. Germline V CDR1 and CDR2: SGDLS, YYNGEE. PCR used 60 Vbeta primers and 13 Jbeta primers. Produced via immunoSEQ multiplex PCR; TCRdb's table is partial and in-frame only. Altogether about 180,000 clones are present, roughly 84% being singletons, with the ten largest covering 1% to 1.5%. This receptor was obtained from a girl aged 2-9 years in good health and CMV-seropositive. The rearrangement links TRBV9 to TRBJ2-1, with 9 bases aligning to TRBD2. The sample comprised PBMCs. In DNA, the CDR3 is TGTGCCAGCAGCGTAGTCGGACTAGCGACTACCTACAATGAGCAGTTCTTC. Its protein is CASSVVGLATTYNEQFF.